This T cell receptor beta chain was recorded in a study of T cells expressing NK-cell markers. Study summary: Source material for TCR beta repertoires consisted of sorted CD3+CD56+NKG2C+, CD3+CD56+NKG2C- and CD3+CD56-NKG2C+ T cells. Overall study findings and caveats: NKG2C+ dominant clonotypes from several donors made up about 1.0-7.0% of CD8+ T cells. The CD3+CD56-NKG2C+ fraction was also led by these clonotypes in a handful of donors.

The CDR3 runs to 15 residues. TCRdb re-called the 5' RACE reads; every CDR3 protein appears as one record, without DNA. The sample yields about 370,000 distinct CDR3 sequences, of which the top ten take up approximately 12%. Concerning this clonotype: Its cognate antigen is unknown.

The clonotype comes from a woman between 50 and 59 years old in good health. J is TRBJ1-5 and V is TRBV12-3 or TRBV12-4; TCRdb's D call, TRBD1, is unchecked because there is no DNA. The source material was blood T cells: a sorted CD56 or NKG2C T cell subset, CD4+ or CD8+ T cells, or bulk PBMC T cells (not recorded which). The CDR3: CASSIQGATNQPQHF.